The text below deals with one T cell receptor (beta chain). The antigen is undetermined. The sample is drawn from a study of spatial heterogeneity in lung cancer. Regarding the study as a whole: Expanded intratumoral alpha and beta TCR counts tracked tumor mutation counts. The study found that ubiquitous and regional expanded TCR counts tracked ubiquitous and regional nonsynonymous mutations, respectively.

Unique molecular identifiers tagged every individual TCR cDNA molecule. TCRdb itself ran the 5' RACE reads through MiXCR, one entry per CDR3 protein. The table lists more than 2,000 distinct CDR3 sequences, approximately 7.9% of them singletons. Trimming took 7 bases from V and 7 from J; bases not matched to a gene: 21. CDR1 is SQVTM and CDR2 is ANQGSEA in the germline V gene. This CDR3 comprises 16 residues. The time point here: sample taken at primary tumor resection. No cells were sorted before sequencing. The whole RNA sequenced was extracted from tumor, nontumor lung or frozen PBMC. This chain uses TRBV29-1 with TRBJ1-2; TRBD1 matches 7 bases. The clonotype originates from a male donor with early-stage non-small cell lung cancer. This sample comprised lung tumor tissue, obtained at surgery. CDR3 nucleotides: TGCAGCGCCCTCCCACCTCTAAACAGGGGCGAACGTGGCTACACCTTC. Translating gives CSALPPLNRGERGYTF.